The 15 T cell receptor beta chains presented below share a single source sample, sequenced in a study of T cells after posttransplantation cyclophosphamide. TCRdb's copy holds only in-frame clones and misses some; the assay was immunoSEQ multiplex PCR. Among more than 50,000 clones listed, just over 85% were seen once. Material: PBMCs. The receptor source for this set is a man aged 25 to 40 with a blood cancer, CMV-positive, and with a related stem cell donor.

The chain carries TRBV28 and TRBJ2-1; TRBD2 matches at 9 bases. V was pared by 4 bases and J by 4 bases, with 8 bases of the junction left unmatched. There are 16 residues in the CDR3. Per germline, CDR1 MDHEN and CDR2 SYDVKM. The CDR3: CASSSPRLAAYNEQFF. DNA of the CDR3: TGTGCCAGCAGTTCTCCTCGACTAGCGGCTTACAATGAGCAGTTCTTC.

The genes are TRBV27 and TRBJ2-7; 11 positions match TRBD2. This CDR3 has 16 amino acids. The V and J ends lost 7 bases and 7 bases, in that order; junction bases with no gene match: 15. Per the germline V gene, CDR1 is MNHEY and CDR2 is SMNVEV (reference sequence). CDR3: CASKRDLLAGAQEQYF. CDR3 sequence (DNA): TGTGCCAGCAAAAGAGATTTACTAGCGGGAGCTCAAGAGCAGTACTTC.

A few counts support this clone. This rearrangement joins TRBV7-7 to TRBJ2-3; no clear D. The CDR3 loop spans 13 amino acids. V lost 5 bases to trimming and J lost 3 bases, with 9 bases between them. The germline CDR1 and CDR2 sequences are SSHAT and FNYEAQ (reference sequence). CDR3 sequence (DNA): TGTGCCAGCAGCGCCTCCGGGACAGATACGCAGTATTTT. This translates into CASSASGTDTQYF.

V and J are TRBV19 and TRBJ2-3; 9 positions agree with TRBD1. Losses at the gene ends were 6 bases for V and 0 bases for J; bases not matched to a gene: 7. CDR3 size: 16 residues. The germline CDR1 and CDR2 sequences are LNHDA and SQIVND (reference sequence). CDR3 sequence (DNA): TGTGCCAGTAGGGGACAGGGAAGAGGAAGCACAGATACGCAGTATTTT. Its translation is CASRGQGRGSTDTQYF. Supplemented by reference TRBV19 and TRBJ2-3, the full variable domain reads DGGITQSPKYLFRKEGQNVTLSCEQNLNHDAMYWYRQDPGQGLRLIYYSQIVNDFQKGDIAEGYSVSREKKESFPLTVTSAQKNPTAFYLCASRGQGRGSTDTQYFGPGTRLTVL.

The chain links TRBV30 to TRBJ1-5; maybe TRBD1 (6 bases). With 2 bases removed from V and 6 bases from J, the gap between germline ends came to 17 bases. The germline V gene has CDR1 GTSNPN and CDR2 SVGIG (reference sequence). The CDR3 loop spans 15 amino acids. Here the CDR3 reads CAWSPLQGPSQPQHF. CDR3 DNA sequence: TGTGCCTGGAGTCCCTTACAGGGCCCAAGTCAGCCCCAGCATTTT.

This rearrangement joins TRBV7-8 to TRBJ2-1; TRBD2 matches 8 bases. The germline CDR1 and CDR2 sequences are SGHVS and FQNEAQ. This CDR3 contains 13 residues. With V trimmed by 9 bases and J by 7 bases, 8 bases remained unmatched. In DNA form, the CDR3 reads TGTGCCAGGGAAAGCGGGAGCGGAAATGAGCAGTTCTTC. Translation gives CARESGSGNEQFF.

V gene TRBV6-4 combines with J gene TRBJ2-5; 10 bases map to TRBD2. The junction had 4 bases not matched to a gene; V was cut back by 2 bases and J by 10 bases. The germline gives CDR1 MRHNA, CDR2 SNTAGT. This CDR3 region has 13 residues. The CDR3 loop is CASSDQTSGHQYF. The CDR3, as DNA: TGTGCCAGCAGTGACCAGACTAGCGGGCACCAGTACTTC.

J is TRBJ2-7 and V is TRBV7-9; possible D gene TRBD1, 5 bases. Trimming removed 2 bases at V and 3 bases at J, with 11 bases between. The CDR3 spans 14 residues. CDR1 is SEHNR and CDR2 is FQNEAQ in the germline V gene (reference sequence). DNA for the CDR3: TGTGCCAGCAGCTTACAGGGTCGGGTCTACGAGCAGTACTTC. Its translation: CASSLQGRVYEQYF.

The rearrangement joins TRBV7-3 to TRBJ2-1; D not resolved. The CDR3 runs 15 residues. The V gene's germline CDR1 is SGHTA and CDR2 FQGTGA. Trimming removed 2 bases at V and 4 bases at J, with 12 bases between. CDR3 loop: CASSLALGGYNEQFF. As DNA, the CDR3 is TGTGCCAGCAGCTTAGCCCTTGGCGGATACAATGAGCAGTTCTTC.

In DNA form, the CDR3 reads TGTGCCAGCAGCTCCCTGGCTGAGGGCGCCCATTCCTATGGCTACACCTTC. It specifies CASSSLAEGAHSYGYTF. This chain joins TRBV7-8 and TRBJ1-2; D is uncertain. This CDR3 is 17 amino acids long. The ends were cut back, 4 bases at V and 4 bases at J, with 22 bases in the middle. CDR1 and CDR2 from the germline V gene are SGHVS and FQNEAQ.

This clone was observed a few times. This rearrangement joins TRBV14 to TRBJ2-5; 7 nucleotides match TRBD2. Germline V gene data show CDR1 as SGHDN and CDR2 as FVKESK. The CDR3 totals 15 residues. V lost 4 bases and J lost 5; bases outside the gene matches: 10. The CDR3 bases are TGTGCCAGCAGCCTCCATGGGAGGGTTTGGGAGACCCAGTACTTC. Residues: CASSLHGRVWETQYF.

The chain uses TRBV5-1 and TRBJ2-3; 10 bases agree with TRBD2. The CDR3 has 17 residues. Trimming took 0 bases from V and 4 from J; bases not matched to a gene: 8. The germline V gene encodes CDR1 SGHRS and CDR2 YFSETQ. CDR3 in DNA: TGCGCCAGCAGCTTGGGGATCCTAGCGGGAGTTGCAGATACGCAGTATTTT. Its translation: CASSLGILAGVADTQYF.

The rearrangement links TRBV18 to TRBJ2-5; weak D call: TRBD1 (5 bases). The V gene's germline CDR1 is KGHSH and CDR2 LQKENI. The germline V and J ends were trimmed by 4 bases and 5 bases, with 20 bases remaining between them. CDR3 length: 16 residues. The CDR3 spells CASSRVESRVQETQYF. In DNA form, the CDR3 reads TGTGCCAGCTCACGAGTCGAAAGCAGGGTGCAGGAGACCCAGTACTTC. Full variable domain (missing parts from reference TRBV18 and TRBJ2-5): NAGVMQNPRHLVRRRGQEARLRCSPMKGHSHVYWYRQLPEEGLKFMVYLQKENIIDESGMPKERFSAEFPKEGPSILRIQQVVRGDSAAYFCASSRVESRVQETQYFGPGTRLLVL.

The gene calls are TRBV25-1 and TRBJ2-6, with unresolved D. V dropped 3 bases and J dropped 4 bases, with 7 bases sitting between them. In germline, CDR1 is MGHDK, CDR2 SYGVNS. CDR3 size: 14 residues. Here the CDR3 DNA reads TGTGCCAGCAGTGAGGCCGTCGGGGCCAACGTCCTGACTTTC. It specifies CASSEAVGANVLTF.

This chain links TRBV27 with TRBJ2-5; 10 bases line up with TRBD2. Germline trimming cut 0 bases from V and 4 bases from J; bases unmatched to any gene: 5. Germline-derived CDR1 and CDR2 are MNHEY and SMNVEV (reference sequence). The length of the CDR3 is 16 residues. The CDR3 DNA reads as TGTGCCAGCAGTTTATCACTAGCGGGACGGGGAGAGACCCAGTACTTC. Its protein is CASSLSLAGRGETQYF.